This T cell receptor (beta chain) was observed in a study of shared clonotypes between healthy human individuals. Naive CD8 cells, CD45RO-negative and positively selected for CCR7, excluded terminally differentiated effector memory CD45RA+ cells. General observations from the study: Clonotype sharing among the donors was expected to vary with sequencing depth. Non-shared clonotypes had lower generation probabilities than those shared by all four donors.

Trimming stripped 0 bases from V and 5 bases from J, with 13 bases between. Looked up from germline, CDR1 is LNHNV and CDR2 is YYDKDF (reference sequence). The CDR3 covers 15 residues. Each sorted subset replicate got 200 ng genomic DNA, roughly 30,000 genomes. Repertoires were generated with immunoSEQ multiplex PCR, while TCRdb's copy carries only in-frame clones and drops some. The data show roughly 810,000 clones, just over 95% seen once. With regard to this clone: Its target is not known.

Sequences were obtained from naive CD8+ T cells sorted from blood. The TCR comes from a young man in good health. The chain recombines TRBV15 with TRBJ2-5, with D perhaps given as TRBD1 or TRBD2 (5 bases each). As DNA, the CDR3 is TGTGCCACCAGCAGAGACGGGCTAGCAGGGGAGACCCAGTACTTC. It specifies CATSRDGLAGETQYF.